This T cell receptor beta chain was obtained from a study of T cells in Graves' hyperthyroidism and ophthalmopathy. The CDR3 has 13 amino acids. V was trimmed by 1 base and J by 4 bases, leaving 8 bases between them. Germline loops: CDR1 SGHTS, CDR2 YDEGEE. Researchers took RNA transcripts and amplified the TCR beta CDR3 regions from them. First-round RT-PCR of the TCR CDR3 relied on the HTBI primer set. MiXCR, run by TCRdb on the multiplex PCR reads, gives a single entry per CDR3 protein. The repertoire has about 350,000 distinct CDR3 sequences, approximately 14% of them found once; the top ten carry around 32%. Only a few counts were recorded for this clonotype.

This TCR derives from a woman aged 40 to 50 with Graves' ophthalmopathy. The source material was blood. J is TRBJ1-2 and V is TRBV5-8; D is unresolved. The CDR3 here is CASSLREVYGYTF. As DNA, the CDR3 is TGTGCCAGCAGCTTGCGTGAGGTCTATGGCTACACCTTC.